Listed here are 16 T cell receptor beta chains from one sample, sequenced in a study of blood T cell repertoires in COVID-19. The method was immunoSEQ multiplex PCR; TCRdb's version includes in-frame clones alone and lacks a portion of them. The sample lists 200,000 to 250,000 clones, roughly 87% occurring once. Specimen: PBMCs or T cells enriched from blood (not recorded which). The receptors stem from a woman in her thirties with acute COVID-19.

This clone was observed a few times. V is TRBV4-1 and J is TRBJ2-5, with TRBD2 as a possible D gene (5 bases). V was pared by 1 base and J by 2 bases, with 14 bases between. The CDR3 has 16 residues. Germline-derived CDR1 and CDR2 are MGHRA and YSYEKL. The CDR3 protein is CASSQVGGQKQETQYF. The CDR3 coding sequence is TGCGCCAGCAGCCAAGTGGGCGGGCAGAAACAAGAGACCCAGTACTTC.

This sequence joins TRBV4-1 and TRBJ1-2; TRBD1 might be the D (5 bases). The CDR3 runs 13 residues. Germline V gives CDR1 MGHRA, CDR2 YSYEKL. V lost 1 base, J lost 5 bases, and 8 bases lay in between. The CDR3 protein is CASSQGQIYGYTF. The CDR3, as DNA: TGCGCCAGCAGCCAAGGACAGATTTATGGCTACACCTTC.

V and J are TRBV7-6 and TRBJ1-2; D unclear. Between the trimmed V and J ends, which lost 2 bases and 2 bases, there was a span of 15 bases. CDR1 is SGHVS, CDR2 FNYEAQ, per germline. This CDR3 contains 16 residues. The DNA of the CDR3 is TGTGCCAGCAGCTTATCGCCCCGACCGACAAACTATGGCTACACCTTC. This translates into CASSLSPRPTNYGYTF.

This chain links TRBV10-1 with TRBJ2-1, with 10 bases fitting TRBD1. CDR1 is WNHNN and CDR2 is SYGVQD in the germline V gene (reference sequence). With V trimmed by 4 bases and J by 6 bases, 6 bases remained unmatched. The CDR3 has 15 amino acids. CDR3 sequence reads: CASSGPGTGVNEQFF. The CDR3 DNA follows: TGCGCCAGCAGTGGGCCCGGGACAGGGGTCAATGAGCAGTTCTTC.

DNA of the CDR3: TGTGCCAGCAGTTTAAATCCGGGACTGCACTATGGCTACACCTTC. Amino acid sequence: CASSLNPGLHYGYTF. The chain recombines TRBV27 with TRBJ1-2; TRBD1 might be the D (5 bases). CDR3 size: 15 residues. Per germline, CDR1 MNHEY and CDR2 SMNVEV (reference sequence). Trimming removed 2 bases at V and 3 bases at J, with 13 bases between.

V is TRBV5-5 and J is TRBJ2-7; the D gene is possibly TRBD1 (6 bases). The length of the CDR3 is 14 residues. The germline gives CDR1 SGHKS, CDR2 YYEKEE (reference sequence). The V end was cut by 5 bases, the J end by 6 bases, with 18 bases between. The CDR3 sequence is CASRPRQGQVEQYF. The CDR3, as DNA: TGTGCCAGCAGGCCCCGTCAGGGGCAAGTCGAGCAGTACTTC.

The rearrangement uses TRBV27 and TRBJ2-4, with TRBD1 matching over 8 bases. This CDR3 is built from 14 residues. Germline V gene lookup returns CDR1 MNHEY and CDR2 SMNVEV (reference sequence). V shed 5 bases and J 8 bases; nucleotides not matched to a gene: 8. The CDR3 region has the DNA TGTGCCAGCAGTCCGGGGACAGGAGGTGACATTCAGTACTTC. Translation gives CASSPGTGGDIQYF.

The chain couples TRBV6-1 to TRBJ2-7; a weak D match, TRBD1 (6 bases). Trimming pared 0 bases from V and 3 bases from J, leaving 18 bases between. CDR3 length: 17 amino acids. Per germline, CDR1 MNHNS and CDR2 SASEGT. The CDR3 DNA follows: TGTGCCAGCAGTGAAGCGGGTTCAGGCAGGGGATTCTACGAGCAGTACTTC. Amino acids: CASSEAGSGRGFYEQYF.

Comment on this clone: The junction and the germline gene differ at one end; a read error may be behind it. The CDR3 bases are TGTGCCAGCAACGGACTAGTTCAAGGGACCCAGTACTTC. It translates to CASNGLVQGTQYF. The rearrangement links TRBV6-5 to TRBJ2-5; TRBD2 aligns across 7 bases. The CDR3 totals 13 residues. Germline loops: CDR1 MNHEY, CDR2 SVGAGI.

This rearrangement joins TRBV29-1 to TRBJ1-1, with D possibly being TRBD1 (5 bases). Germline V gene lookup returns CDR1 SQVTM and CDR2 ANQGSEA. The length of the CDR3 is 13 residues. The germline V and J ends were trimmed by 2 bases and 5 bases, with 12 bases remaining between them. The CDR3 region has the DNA TGCAGCGTTGAAAGGGGCGTAGCAACTGAAGCTTTCTTT. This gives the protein CSVERGVATEAFF.

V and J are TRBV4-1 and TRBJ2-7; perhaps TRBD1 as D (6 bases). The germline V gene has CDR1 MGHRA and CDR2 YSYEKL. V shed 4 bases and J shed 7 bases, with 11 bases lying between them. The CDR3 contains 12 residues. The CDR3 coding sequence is TGCGCCAGCAGCCGCCGACAGGATGAGCAGTACTTC. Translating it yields CASSRRQDEQYF.

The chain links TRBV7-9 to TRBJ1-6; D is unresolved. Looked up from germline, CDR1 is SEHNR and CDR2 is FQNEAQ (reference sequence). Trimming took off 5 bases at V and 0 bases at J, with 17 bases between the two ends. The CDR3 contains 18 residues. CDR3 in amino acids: CASSPRGRQSSYNSPLHF. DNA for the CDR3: TGTGCCAGCAGCCCTCGCGGGAGACAAAGCTCCTATAATTCACCCCTCCACTTT.

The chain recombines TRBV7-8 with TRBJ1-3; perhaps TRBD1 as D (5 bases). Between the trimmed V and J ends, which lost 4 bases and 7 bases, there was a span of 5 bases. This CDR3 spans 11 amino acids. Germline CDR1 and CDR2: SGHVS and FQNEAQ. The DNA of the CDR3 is TGTGCCAGCAGCTCAGGGAACACCATATATTTT. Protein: CASSSGNTIYF.

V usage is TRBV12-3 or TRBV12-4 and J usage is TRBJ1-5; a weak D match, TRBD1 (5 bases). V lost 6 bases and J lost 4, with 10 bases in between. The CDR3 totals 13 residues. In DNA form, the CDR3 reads TGTGCCAGCAGCGGGGGAGGGAATCAGCCCCAGCATTTT. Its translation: CASSGGGNQPQHF.

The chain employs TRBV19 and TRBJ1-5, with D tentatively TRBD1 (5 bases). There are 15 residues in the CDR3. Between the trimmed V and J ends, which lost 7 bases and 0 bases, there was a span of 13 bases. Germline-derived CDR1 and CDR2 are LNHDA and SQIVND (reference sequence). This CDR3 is CASTMGGTSNQPQHF. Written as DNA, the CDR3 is TGTGCCAGTACGATGGGGGGGACTAGCAATCAGCCCCAGCATTTT.

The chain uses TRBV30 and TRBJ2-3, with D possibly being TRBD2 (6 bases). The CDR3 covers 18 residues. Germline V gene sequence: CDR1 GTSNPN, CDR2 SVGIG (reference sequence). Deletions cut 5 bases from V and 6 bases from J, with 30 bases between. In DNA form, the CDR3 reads TGTGCCTGGGAGCTGGCGGGGATACGTCCACGCAAGTCGGATACGCAGTATTTT. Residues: CAWELAGIRPRKSDTQYF.